This is a list of T cell receptor beta chains from one sample in a study of early T cells in non-severe SARS-CoV-2 infection. MiXCR, run by TCRdb on the 5' RACE reads, gives a single entry per CDR3 protein. Of 60,000 or so distinct CDR3 sequences listed, about 10% were seen once; the top ten hold approximately 4%. The material was whole blood, obtained at baseline. These receptors all come from an adult who was a healthcare worker with PCR-confirmed SARS-CoV-2 infection or an uninfected control (not recorded which). Each CDR3 is given with its conserved first and last residue. The D gene is left open where the match is weak. Some rows have no size entry. The others give once, few or many, or a class for an expanded clone.

j_call v_call d_call clone_size cdr3_aa cdr3_nt
TRBJ2-5 TRBV11-2 NA many CASSSSGVETQYF TGTGCCAGCAGCTCCTCGGGGGTAGAGACCCAGTACTTC
TRBJ1-5 TRBV7-3 NA NA CASSLSYNQPQHF TGTGCCAGCAGCTTATCGTACAATCAGCCCCAGCATTTT
TRBJ1-6 TRBV6-6 NA many CASSYDGNSPLHF TGTGCCAGCAGTTACGATGGAAATTCACCCCTCCACTTT
TRBJ2-7 TRBV4-2 NA NA CASSQVATGASYEQYF TGTGCCAGCAGCCAAGTCGCGACGGGAGCGTCCTACGAGCAGTACTTC
TRBJ2-7 TRBV4-2 TRBD1 once CASSPRTGGVYEQYF TGTGCCAGCAGCCCTCGGACAGGGGGCGTTTACGAGCAGTACTTC
TRBJ2-1 TRBV3-1 NA few CASSQVLSSYNEQFF TGTGCCAGCAGCCAAGTTTTAAGCTCCTACAATGAGCAGTTCTTC
TRBJ2-1 TRBV19 TRBD2 few CASSMKGLAGGKVEQFF TGTGCCAGTAGTATGAAAGGACTAGCGGGGGGTAAGGTTGAGCAGTTCTTC
TRBJ2-1 TRBV12-3/TRBV12-4 NA many CASSSRGRGSYNEQFF TGTGCCAGCAGCTCTAGAGGTCGGGGCTCCTACAATGAGCAGTTCTTC
TRBJ1-5 TRBV7-8 TRBD1 few CASSLGQVRLGSNQPQHF TGTGCCAGCAGCTTGGGACAGGTCAGGCTAGGGAGCAATCAGCCCCAGCATTTT
TRBJ2-7 TRBV20-1 NA many CSAREVANSYEQYF TGCAGTGCTAGAGAGGTAGCGAACTCCTACGAGCAGTACTTC
TRBJ2-5 TRBV6-5 TRBD1 few CASSSRQGRETQYF TGTGCCAGCAGTTCCCGACAGGGCCGAGAGACCCAGTACTTC
TRBJ2-1 TRBV7-6 TRBD2 many CASTPGLAAYNEQFF TGTGCCAGCACTCCGGGCCTAGCGGCCTACAATGAGCAGTTCTTC
TRBJ2-1 TRBV15 NA few CATRPGGWRDGYNEQFF TGTGCCACCAGGCCAGGAGGTTGGCGGGATGGTTACAATGAGCAGTTCTTC
TRBJ1-1 TRBV5-1 NA NA CASSLIMGNTEAFF TGCGCCAGCAGCTTGATCATGGGGAACACTGAAGCTTTCTTT
TRBJ2-1 TRBV7-8 NA NA CASTSQGLDEQFF TGTGCCAGCACATCGCAGGGGCTGGATGAGCAGTTCTTC
TRBJ2-7 TRBV5-4 NA few CASSAGDSRSSYEQYF TGTGCCAGCAGCGCAGGGGACTCCCGGTCCTCCTACGAGCAGTACTTC
TRBJ2-7 TRBV6-6 NA few CARYPNLYEQYF TGTGCCAGGTACCCCAATTTGTACGAGCAGTACTTC
TRBJ2-3 TRBV11-2 TRBD2 NA CASSLESRAGGIADTQYF TGTGCCAGCAGCTTAGAGTCGCGCGCGGGGGGTATTGCAGATACGCAGTATTTT
TRBJ2-1 TRBV6-4 TRBD2 NA CASSGTSGRNEQFF TGTGCCAGCAGTGGGACTAGCGGGAGGAATGAGCAGTTCTTC
TRBJ2-1 TRBV5-1 NA NA CASNLGEPSYNEQFF TGCGCCAGCAACTTGGGAGAGCCATCCTACAATGAGCAGTTCTTC
TRBJ2-1 TRBV3-1 TRBD2 NA CASSQMASGSHEQFF TGTGCCAGCAGCCAAATGGCTAGCGGGAGTCATGAGCAGTTCTTC
TRBJ2-5 TRBV20-1 NA many CSATKGARETQYF TGCAGTGCTACTAAAGGAGCACGAGAGACCCAGTACTTC
TRBJ2-7 TRBV3-1 NA NA CASSPGEGGYSSYEQYF TGTGCCAGCAGCCCTGGGGAAGGCGGCTATAGCTCCTACGAGCAGTACTTC
TRBJ2-3 TRBV15 TRBD2 few CATSTTSGGNLDTQYF TGTGCCACCAGCACCACTAGCGGGGGGAACCTAGATACGCAGTATTTT
TRBJ2-7 TRBV12-3/TRBV12-4 NA many CASSFSDLRSSYEQYF TGTGCCAGCAGTTTTTCAGATTTGCGGAGCTCCTACGAGCAGTACTTC
TRBJ2-5 TRBV29-1 TRBD1 NA CSVNRDRVQETQYF TGCAGCGTTAATCGGGACAGGGTACAAGAGACCCAGTACTTC
TRBJ2-7 TRBV29-1 NA few CSAAGPPQGYEQYF TGCAGCGCCGCGGGCCCTCCTCAAGGGTACGAGCAGTACTTC
TRBJ1-1 TRBV6-1 NA NA CASTLGVLNTEAFF TGTGCCAGCACCCTAGGGGTCTTGAACACTGAAGCTTTCTTT
TRBJ2-3 TRBV5-1 TRBD1 medium-sized CASSRGQFTDTQYF TGCGCCAGCAGCAGGGGACAGTTCACAGATACGCAGTATTTT
TRBJ1-1 TRBV7-9 NA many CASSPRGGTEAFF TGTGCCAGCAGCCCCCGCGGGGGGACTGAAGCTTTCTTT
TRBJ1-6 TRBV4-1 NA NA CASSQESTDLEYNSPLHF TGCGCCAGCAGCCAAGAGTCAACGGACCTAGAATATAATTCACCCCTCCACTTT
TRBJ1-2 TRBV30 TRBD1 few CAWRRTGGAYGYTF TGTGCCTGGAGGAGGACAGGGGGCGCCTATGGCTACACCTTC
TRBJ1-4 TRBV27 NA NA CASRLSSGANEKLFF TGTGCCAGCAGATTATCGTCCGGGGCTAATGAAAAACTGTTTTTT
TRBJ2-1 TRBV29-1 TRBD2 NA CSVGTSGRVSYNEQFF TGCAGCGTAGGGACTAGCGGGAGGGTTTCTTACAATGAGCAGTTCTTC
TRBJ1-4 TRBV20-1 NA NA CSVVPTGVYRNEKLFF TGCAGTGTTGTCCCCACTGGGGTGTATCGAAATGAAAAACTGTTTTTT
TRBJ2-5 TRBV3-1 TRBD1 many CASSRGTGIETQYF TGTGCCAGCAGCCGAGGGACAGGGATAGAGACCCAGTACTTC
TRBJ2-7 TRBV10-1 NA many CASSESGRPSYEQYF TGCGCCAGCAGTGAGTCTGGACGGCCCTCCTACGAGCAGTACTTC
TRBJ2-7 TRBV6-2/TRBV6-3 TRBD1 NA CASSLTGETYF TGTGCCAGCAGTTTGACAGGGGAGACGTACTTC
TRBJ1-1 TRBV12-3/TRBV12-4 NA many CASSPWTVNTEAFF TGTGCCAGCAGTCCCTGGACGGTGAACACTGAAGCTTTCTTT
TRBJ2-7 TRBV2 NA many CASKEFSYEQYF TGTGCCAGTAAAGAGTTTAGCTACGAGCAGTACTTC
TRBJ2-1 TRBV9 TRBD2 many CASSVGGSGYNEQFF TGTGCCAGCAGCGTAGGCGGGAGCGGGTATAATGAGCAGTTCTTC
TRBJ1-1 TRBV3-1 NA NA CASSPRLRGTEAFF TGTGCCAGCAGCCCCCGGCTTAGGGGCACTGAAGCTTTCTTT
TRBJ2-7 TRBV10-3 TRBD2 NA CAISGTSELPYEQYF TGTGCCATCAGCGGGACTAGCGAGTTACCCTACGAGCAGTACTTC
TRBJ2-5 TRBV6-2/TRBV6-3 TRBD2 NA CASSYSIRIAGQETQYF TGTGCCAGCAGTTACTCGATCCGTATAGCGGGACAAGAGACCCAGTACTTC
TRBJ2-1 TRBV9 NA NA CASSALGIGVDNEQFF TGTGCCAGCAGCGCTTTGGGTATCGGAGTAGATAATGAGCAGTTCTTC
TRBJ2-1 TRBV7-6 NA few CASSLAATGEQFF TGTGCCAGCAGCTTAGCGGCTACCGGTGAGCAGTTCTTC
TRBJ2-5 TRBV10-2 TRBD1 NA CASRTGTGQETQYF TGCGCCAGCAGAACCGGGACAGGCCAAGAGACCCAGTACTTC
TRBJ1-1 TRBV10-3 NA many CAIRTENTEAFF TGTGCCATCAGGACGGAGAACACTGAAGCTTTCTTT
TRBJ2-1 TRBV7-6 TRBD1 NA CASSSRGQGAYNEQFF TGTGCCAGCAGCTCCAGGGGACAGGGGGCCTACAATGAGCAGTTCTTC
TRBJ2-3 TRBV20-1 NA few CSARPAGLRADTQYF TGCAGTGCTAGACCAGCGGGCCTAAGGGCCGATACGCAGTATTTT
TRBJ1-5 TRBV7-6 NA NA CASSLGTQPNQPQHF TGTGCCAGCAGCTTAGGAACACAACCTAATCAGCCCCAGCATTTT
TRBJ2-1 TRBV28 NA NA CASSAPGLNNEQFF TGTGCCAGCAGTGCCCCGGGCCTCAACAATGAGCAGTTCTTC
TRBJ2-7 TRBV5-1 NA few CASSGGRESSYEQYF TGCGCCAGCAGCGGGGGACGGGAAAGTTCCTACGAGCAGTACTTC
TRBJ2-1 TRBV7-9 TRBD2 few CASSPTGTRGNEQFF TGTGCCAGCAGCCCAACCGGGACTAGGGGGAATGAGCAGTTCTTC
TRBJ2-3 TRBV7-9 NA NA CASSLMGSGTVTQYF TGTGCCAGCAGCTTAATGGGTAGCGGGACAGTTACGCAGTATTTT
TRBJ2-1 TRBV5-1 NA few CASSLAPGLYNEQFF TGCGCCAGCAGCTTGGCCCCGGGTCTTTACAATGAGCAGTTCTTC
TRBJ1-5 TRBV20-1 NA NA CSARATGEPNQPQHF TGCAGTGCTAGAGCTACAGGTGAGCCGAATCAGCCCCAGCATTTT
TRBJ1-2 TRBV6-5 NA few CASSFEPNLNGYTF TGTGCCAGCAGTTTCGAACCGAATCTAAATGGCTACACCTTC